The rows below give T cell receptor beta chains drawn from one sample of a study of radiation and T cells in renal cell carcinoma. The data were produced by immunoSEQ multiplex PCR, yet TCRdb's version contains in-frame clones alone and is incomplete. The table records 150,000 to 160,000 clones, 87% of them present only once. Sequenced material: blood, taken from a patient whose treatment included radiotherapy and nephrectomy. Source of these receptors: a woman aged 45-65 years with renal cell carcinoma. The CDR3 runs from the conserved cysteine through the conserved F or W. A D gene is named only where the DNA matches it firmly. The size field is filled for only some rows; it gives once, few, many or a size class.

TRBV4-1	TRBJ1-2	-	TRBD1	TGCGCCAGCAGCCTAGCCGGACAGGGGCGTGAGGGCTACACCTTC	CASSLAGQGREGYTF
TRBV7-9	TRBJ1-1	-	TRBD1	TGTGCCAGCAGCTTAGGCTTGGGGACAGTGGGAACTGAAGCTTTCTTT	CASSLGLGTVGTEAFF
TRBV19	TRBJ1-5	-	-	TGTGCCAGTCAAAACCCCCAGGAGGATCAGCCCCAGCATTTT	CASQNPQEDQPQHF
TRBV30	TRBJ1-2	-	-	TGTGCCTGGGGATGGGTCGGGTCGCTCGGGGGTGGCTACACCTTC	CAWGWVGSLGGGYTF
TRBV30	TRBJ1-5	-	-	TGTGCCTGGAGTGTAGGAATAGGGGGCAATCAGCCCCAGCATTTT	CAWSVGIGGNQPQHF
TRBV5-6	TRBJ2-7	-	-	TGTGCCAGCAGCTTGGCCGAATCAGGCGAGCAGTACTTC	CASSLAESGEQYF
TRBV6-6	TRBJ2-5	-	-	TGTGCCAGCAGTTACAATAGCGACTTATACCAAGAGACCCAGTACTTC	CASSYNSDLYQETQYF
TRBV6-4	TRBJ1-1	-	-	TGTGCCAGCTCAAAATCCGGGGAGACTGGAGAAGCTTTCTTT	CASSKSGETGEAFF
TRBV9	TRBJ1-1	-	-	TGTGCCAGCAAGTCGGAGAGAAACACTGAAGCTTTCTTT	CASKSERNTEAFF
TRBV5-5	TRBJ1-5	few	-	TGTGCCAGCAGCCTAAGTCCTCTCAGGGGTGGTAGGCCCCAGCATTTT	CASSLSPLRGGRPQHF
TRBV2	TRBJ2-3	-	TRBD2	TGTGCCAGCAGAGGGACTAAAACCACAGATACGCAGTATTTT	CASRGTKTTDTQYF
TRBV30	TRBJ2-7	-	-	TGTGCCTGGAGTGTAGAGCGGCGGTTTGAGCAGTACTTC	CAWSVERRFEQYF
TRBV27	TRBJ2-7	-	-	TGTGCCAGCAGTTTGGGTAGGGGAGTATCCTACGAGCAGTACTTC	CASSLGRGVSYEQYF
TRBV4-2	TRBJ1-2	-	-	TGTGCCAGCAGCCAAGATTCGACTCTAGCTAACTATGGCTACACCTTC	CASSQDSTLANYGYTF
TRBV6-6	TRBJ2-3	-	TRBD2	TGTGCCAGCAGTATAGCGGGGCGCACAGATACGCAGTATTTT	CASSIAGRTDTQYF
TRBV7-2	TRBJ1-3	-	-	TGTGCCAGCAGCTTAGTGCTAGGGACCTCTGGAAACACCATATATTTT	CASSLVLGTSGNTIYF